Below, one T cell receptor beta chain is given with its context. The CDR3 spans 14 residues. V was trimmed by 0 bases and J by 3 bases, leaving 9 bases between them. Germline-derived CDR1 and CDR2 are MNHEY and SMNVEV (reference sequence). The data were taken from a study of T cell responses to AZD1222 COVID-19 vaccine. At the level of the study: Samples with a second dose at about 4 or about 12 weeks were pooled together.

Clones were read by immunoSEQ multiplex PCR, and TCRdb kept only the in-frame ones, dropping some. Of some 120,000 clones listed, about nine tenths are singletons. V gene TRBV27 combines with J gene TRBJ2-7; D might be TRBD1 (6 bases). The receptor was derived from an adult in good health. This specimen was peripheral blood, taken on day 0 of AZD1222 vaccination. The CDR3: CASSLSTGIYEQYF. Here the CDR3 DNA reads TGTGCCAGCAGTTTATCCACAGGGATCTACGAGCAGTACTTC.